The rows below give T cell receptor beta chains drawn from one sample of a study of blood T cell repertoires in COVID-19. Clones were sequenced by immunoSEQ multiplex PCR, and TCRdb holds only the in-frame ones, with some missing. The sample records roughly 280,000 clones, around nine tenths being singletons. Specimen: peripheral blood. Receptor source: a man aged 30-40 years with active or convalescent COVID-19. The CDR3 runs from the conserved cysteine through the conserved F or W. The D gene is left open where the match is weak. Rows give clone size only sometimes, using once, few, many, or a class for an expanded clone.

-,TRBJ1-2,once,TRBV4-3,CASSQDWGSYGYTF,TGCGCCAGCAGCCAAGATTGGGGCAGCTATGGCTACACCTTC
TRBD1,TRBJ2-7,-,TRBV4-3,CASSHSGTGSYEQYF,TGCGCCAGCAGCCATTCCGGGACAGGGTCCTACGAGCAGTACTTC
TRBD2,TRBJ2-4,-,TRBV2,CASIETSGGGNIQYF,TGTGCCAGCATAGAAACTAGCGGGGGTGGGAACATTCAGTACTTC
-,TRBJ1-1,-,TRBV6-5,CASRGPQAFF,TGTGCCAGCAGGGGGCCCCAAGCTTTCTTT
-,TRBJ1-1,-,TRBV7-2,CASSFYIRDTEAFF,TGTGCCAGCAGCTTTTACATCAGGGACACTGAAGCTTTCTTT
-,TRBJ1-2,-,TRBV5-1,CASSRTGSEVGYTF,TGCGCCAGCAGTCGGACGGGAAGTGAAGTTGGCTACACCTTC
TRBD1,TRBJ1-2,-,TRBV20-1,CSASSGGEVYGYTF,TGCAGTGCTAGTTCAGGGGGCGAGGTCTATGGCTACACCTTC
TRBD1,TRBJ1-6,-,TRBV6-5,CASSYGTVHASPLHF,TGTGCCAGCAGTTACGGGACAGTACATGCATCACCCCTCCACTTT
-,TRBJ1-4,-,TRBV5-1,CASSLRGTTNEKLFF,TGCGCCAGCAGCTTGAGGGGCACAACTAATGAAAAACTGTTTTTT
-,TRBJ1-2,-,TRBV25-1,CASSDQRYGYTF,TGTGCCAGCAGTGATCAGCGTTATGGCTACACCTTC
-,TRBJ1-4,-,TRBV12-3/TRBV12-4,CASKGVNGEKLFF,TGTGCCAGCAAGGGAGTGAATGGTGAAAAACTGTTTTTT
TRBD1,TRBJ2-2,-,TRBV9,CASSILTGGGGELFF,TGTGCCAGCAGCATACTAACAGGGGGCGGCGGGGAGCTGTTTTTT
TRBD1,TRBJ2-1,-,TRBV14,CASSQEQGLVVEQFF,TGTGCCAGCAGCCAAGAACAGGGGTTAGTGGTTGAGCAGTTCTTC
TRBD1,TRBJ1-1,-,TRBV19,CAAQDRRKSIRNTEAFF,TGTGCCGCTCAGGACAGGAGAAAATCTATTCGGAACACTGAAGCTTTCTTT
-,TRBJ2-5,-,TRBV7-9,CASSSGERKETQYF,TGTGCCAGCAGCTCAGGGGAACGGAAGGAGACCCAGTACTTC
-,TRBJ1-1,-,TRBV5-4,CASSLGLTGNTEAFF,TGTGCCAGCAGCTTGGGGTTGACGGGTAACACTGAAGCTTTCTTT
-,TRBJ2-7,-,TRBV2,CASSEGLGVGEQYF,TGTGCCAGCAGTGAAGGACTAGGCGTCGGCGAGCAGTACTTC
TRBD1,TRBJ1-1,-,TRBV7-9,CASSLEGQGAQAFF,TGTGCCAGCAGCTTAGAGGGACAGGGGGCGCAGGCTTTCTTT
-,TRBJ2-7,few,TRBV3-1/TRBV3-2,CASSQGTYGSYEQYF,TGTGCCAGCAGCCAGGGGACTTACGGCTCCTACGAGCAGTACTTC
TRBD1,TRBJ1-1,-,TRBV27,CASSSTTGGAPGTEAFF,TGTGCCAGCAGTTCCACGACAGGGGGCGCCCCGGGCACTGAAGCTTTCTTT
-,TRBJ2-2,-,TRBV4-2,CASSHKLVNTGELFF,TGTGCCAGCAGCCATAAACTGGTGAACACCGGGGAGCTGTTTTTT
TRBD1,TRBJ1-5,few,TRBV27,CASSQGTGAGQPQHF,TGTGCCAGCAGCCAAGGGACAGGGGCTGGTCAGCCCCAGCATTTT
TRBD2,TRBJ2-2,-,TRBV5-1,CASSPYGTSGGNTGELFF,TGCGCCAGCAGCCCTTATGGGACTAGCGGGGGCAACACCGGGGAGCTGTTTTTT
TRBD1,TRBJ1-5,few,TRBV29-1,CSVQGQGAQHF,TGCAGCGTTCAGGGGCAGGGGGCCCAGCATTTT
-,TRBJ2-5,-,TRBV9,CASSVDLAIGTQYF,TGTGCCAGCAGCGTAGATCTAGCGATAGGGACCCAGTACTTC
TRBD1,TRBJ1-1,few,TRBV5-8,CASNKGQTNTEAFF,TGTGCCAGCAACAAGGGACAGACGAACACTGAAGCTTTCTTT
-,TRBJ2-6,-,TRBV9,CASSVFSSGANVLTF,TGTGCCAGCAGCGTATTTAGTTCTGGGGCCAACGTCCTGACTTTC
TRBD1,TRBJ1-1,-,TRBV4-1,CASSQTGAEAFF,TGCGCCAGCAGCCAGACAGGGGCTGAAGCTTTCTTT
-,TRBJ2-6,-,TRBV7-3,CASSLSGQGSAGANVLTF,TGTGCCAGCAGCTTATCTGGGCAGGGGAGCGCTGGGGCCAACGTCCTGACTTTC
TRBD1,TRBJ2-7,-,TRBV15,CATTRDRASEQYF,TGTGCCACGACCCGGGACAGGGCCTCCGAGCAGTACTTC
-,TRBJ1-6,-,TRBV25-1,CASSGRTGRALHF,TGTGCCAGCAGTGGAAGGACCGGGAGGGCCCTCCACTTT
-,TRBJ1-1,few,TRBV27,CASSFSGTSRGEAFF,TGTGCCAGCAGTTTCTCCGGGACTTCCCGGGGTGAAGCTTTCTTT
TRBD1,TRBJ2-5,-,TRBV10-3,CAIRPGTGDIETQYF,TGTGCCATCAGACCCGGGACAGGGGATATTGAGACCCAGTACTTC
-,TRBJ2-3,-,TRBV7-3,CASSLNPEAVDTQYF,TGTGCCAGCAGCTTAAACCCCGAAGCTGTGGATACGCAGTATTTT
TRBD2,TRBJ2-7,-,TRBV7-2,CASSFSGGSYEQYF,TGTGCCAGCAGCTTTAGCGGGGGGAGTTACGAGCAGTACTTC
-,TRBJ1-2,few,TRBV20-1,CSARDRSWYTF,TGCAGTGCTAGAGATCGTAGTTGGTACACCTTC
-,TRBJ1-1,-,TRBV12-3/TRBV12-4,CASTRPPWPGAFF,TGTGCCAGCACTCGTCCGCCCTGGCCGGGAGCTTTCTTT
-,TRBJ2-1,-,TRBV30,CAWSLPTSIPRREQFF,TGTGCCTGGAGTCTACCGACTAGTATCCCTAGAAGAGAGCAGTTCTTC
-,TRBJ2-5,-,TRBV5-8,CASSLSLAGETQYF,TGTGCCAGCAGCTTGTCCCTAGCAGGAGAGACCCAGTACTTC
-,TRBJ1-1,once,TRBV4-2,CASSQGGRENTEAFF,TGTGCCAGCAGCCAAGGGGGCAGGGAGAACACTGAAGCTTTCTTT
-,TRBJ2-2,-,TRBV18,CASSGGQNTGELFF,TGTGCCAGCTCAGGGGGACAGAACACCGGGGAGCTGTTTTTT